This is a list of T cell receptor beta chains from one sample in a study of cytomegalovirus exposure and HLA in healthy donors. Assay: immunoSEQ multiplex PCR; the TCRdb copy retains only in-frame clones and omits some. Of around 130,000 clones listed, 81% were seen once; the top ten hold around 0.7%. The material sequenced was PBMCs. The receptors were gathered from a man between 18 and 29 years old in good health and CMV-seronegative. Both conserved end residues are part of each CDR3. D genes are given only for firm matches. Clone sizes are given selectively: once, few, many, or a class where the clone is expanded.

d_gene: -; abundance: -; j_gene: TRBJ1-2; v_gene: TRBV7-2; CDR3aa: CASSLSSTWGAGGGYTF; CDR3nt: TGTGCCAGCAGCTTAAGTTCTACGTGGGGGGCGGGAGGTGGCTACACCTTC
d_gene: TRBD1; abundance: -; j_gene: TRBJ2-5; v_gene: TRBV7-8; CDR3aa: CASSPRQGRKETQYF; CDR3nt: TGTGCCAGCAGCCCCAGACAGGGGAGGAAGGAGACCCAGTACTTC
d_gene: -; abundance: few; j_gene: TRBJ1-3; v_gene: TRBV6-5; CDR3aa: CASRPVGTGNTIYF; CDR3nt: TGTGCCAGCCGCCCGGTTGGTACTGGAAACACCATATATTTT
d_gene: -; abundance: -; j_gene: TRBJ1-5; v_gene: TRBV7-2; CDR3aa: CASSFSSRGSNQPQHF; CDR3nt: TGTGCCAGCAGCTTTAGTAGCAGGGGAAGCAATCAGCCCCAGCATTTT
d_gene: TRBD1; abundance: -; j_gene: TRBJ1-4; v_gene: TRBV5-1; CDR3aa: CASSSGGQGVSGGEKLFF; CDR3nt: TGCGCCAGCAGCTCGGGGGGACAGGGGGTTTCTGGAGGCGAAAAACTGTTTTTT
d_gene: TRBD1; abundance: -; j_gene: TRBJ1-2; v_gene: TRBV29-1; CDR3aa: CSSRQGPRGGYTF; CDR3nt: TGCAGCTCACGACAGGGCCCACGGGGTGGCTACACCTTC
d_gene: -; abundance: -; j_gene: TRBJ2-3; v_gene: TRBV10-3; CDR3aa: CATLRGVTQYF; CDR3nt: TGTGCCACGCTACGAGGAGTTACGCAGTATTTT
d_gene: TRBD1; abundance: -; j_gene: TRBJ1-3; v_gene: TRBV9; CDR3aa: CASRAGGISGNTIYF; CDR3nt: TGTGCCAGCAGAGCAGGGGGAATTTCTGGAAACACCATATATTTT
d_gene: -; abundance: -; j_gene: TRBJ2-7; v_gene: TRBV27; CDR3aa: CASSLGGRNEQYF; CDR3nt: TGTGCCAGCAGTCTCGGGGGGCGGAACGAGCAGTACTTC
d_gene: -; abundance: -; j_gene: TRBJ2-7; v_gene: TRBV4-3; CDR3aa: CASSQLQGTPYEQYF; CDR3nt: TGCGCCAGCAGCCAGCTACAGGGTACCCCCTACGAGCAGTACTTC
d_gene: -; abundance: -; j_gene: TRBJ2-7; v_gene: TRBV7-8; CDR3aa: CASSLGPKAYEQYF; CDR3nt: TGTGCCAGCAGCTTGGGCCCCAAAGCCTACGAGCAGTACTTC
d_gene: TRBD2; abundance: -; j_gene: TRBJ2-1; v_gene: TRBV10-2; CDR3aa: CASQRTSGGAATYEQFF; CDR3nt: TGCGCCAGCCAAAGGACTAGCGGGGGGGCCGCTACATATGAGCAGTTCTTC
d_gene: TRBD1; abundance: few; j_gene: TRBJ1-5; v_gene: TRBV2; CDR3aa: CASSEDRGSNQPQHF; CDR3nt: TGTGCCAGCAGTGAGGACAGGGGCAGCAATCAGCCCCAGCATTTT
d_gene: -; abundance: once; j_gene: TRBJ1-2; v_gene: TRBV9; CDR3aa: CASSVGTVNYGYTF; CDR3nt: TGTGCCAGCAGCGTAGGTACAGTCAACTATGGCTACACCTTC
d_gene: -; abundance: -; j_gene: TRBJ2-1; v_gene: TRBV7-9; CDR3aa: CASSLVQAALFF; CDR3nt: TGTGCCAGCAGCTTAGTACAGGCAGCCCTGTTCTTC
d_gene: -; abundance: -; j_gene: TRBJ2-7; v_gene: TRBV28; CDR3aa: CASIARYEQYF; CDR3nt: TGTGCCAGCATAGCCCGATACGAGCAGTACTTC
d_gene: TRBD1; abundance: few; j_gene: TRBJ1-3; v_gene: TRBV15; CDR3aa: CATSRPGTARSSGNTIYF; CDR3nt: TGTGCCACCAGCAGACCCGGGACAGCCCGTTCCTCTGGAAACACCATATATTTT
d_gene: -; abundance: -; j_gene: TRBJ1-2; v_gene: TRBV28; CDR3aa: CASDVHGANYGYTF; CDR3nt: TGTGCCAGTGATGTTCATGGAGCTAACTATGGCTACACCTTC
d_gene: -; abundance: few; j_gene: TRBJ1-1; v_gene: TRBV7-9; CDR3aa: CASSLRGSLNTEAFF; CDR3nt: TGTGCCAGCAGCTTGCGGGGCAGCCTGAACACTGAAGCTTTCTTT
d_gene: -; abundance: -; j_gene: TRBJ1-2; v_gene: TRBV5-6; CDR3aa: CASSSTENYGYTF; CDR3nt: TGTGCCAGCAGCTCGACAGAAAACTATGGCTACACCTTC